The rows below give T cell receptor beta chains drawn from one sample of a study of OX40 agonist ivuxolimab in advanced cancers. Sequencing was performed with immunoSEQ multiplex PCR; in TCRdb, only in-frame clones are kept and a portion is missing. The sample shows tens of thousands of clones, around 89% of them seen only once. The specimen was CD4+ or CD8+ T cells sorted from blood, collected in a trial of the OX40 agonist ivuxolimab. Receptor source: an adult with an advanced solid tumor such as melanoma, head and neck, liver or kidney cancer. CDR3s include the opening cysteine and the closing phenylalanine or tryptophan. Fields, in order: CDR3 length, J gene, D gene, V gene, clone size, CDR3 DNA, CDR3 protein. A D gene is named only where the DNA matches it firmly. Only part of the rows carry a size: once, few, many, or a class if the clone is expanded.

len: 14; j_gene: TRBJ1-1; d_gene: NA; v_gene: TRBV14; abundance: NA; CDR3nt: TGTGCCAGCAGCTTCCGGGACATCTACACTGAAGCTTTCTTT; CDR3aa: CASSFRDIYTEAFF
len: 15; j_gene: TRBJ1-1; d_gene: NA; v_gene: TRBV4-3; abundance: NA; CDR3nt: TGCGCCAGCAGCCAAATCCCACCCGGGGGCACTGAAGCTTTCTTT; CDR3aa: CASSQIPPGGTEAFF
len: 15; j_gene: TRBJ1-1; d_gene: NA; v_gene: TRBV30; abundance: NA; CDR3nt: TGTGCCTGGCTGCCTGCGACATATATGAACACTGAAGCTTTCTTT; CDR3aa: CAWLPATYMNTEAFF
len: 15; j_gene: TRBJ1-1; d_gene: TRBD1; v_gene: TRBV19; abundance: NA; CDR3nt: TGTGCCAGTAGTATCGGACAGGGGATGAACACTGAAGCTTTCTTT; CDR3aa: CASSIGQGMNTEAFF
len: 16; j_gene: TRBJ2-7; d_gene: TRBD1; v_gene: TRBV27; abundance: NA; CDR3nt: TGTGCCAGCAGTTTCCTACCCGGGACAGGGATTGGCGAGCAGTACTTC; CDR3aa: CASSFLPGTGIGEQYF
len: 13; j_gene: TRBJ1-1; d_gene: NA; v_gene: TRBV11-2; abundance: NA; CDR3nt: TGTGCCAGCAGCTTAGGGGGGGTGAATGAAGCTTTCTTT; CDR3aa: CASSLGGVNEAFF
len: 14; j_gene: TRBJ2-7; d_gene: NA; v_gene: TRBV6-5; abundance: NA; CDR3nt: TGTGCCAGCAGTTACTCGATGGGGGGAAGCGAGCAGTACTTC; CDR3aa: CASSYSMGGSEQYF
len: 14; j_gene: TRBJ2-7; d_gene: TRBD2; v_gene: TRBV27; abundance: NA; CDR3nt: TGTGCCAGCAGTTTAGCTAGCGGTCCCTACGAGCAGTACTTC; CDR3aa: CASSLASGPYEQYF
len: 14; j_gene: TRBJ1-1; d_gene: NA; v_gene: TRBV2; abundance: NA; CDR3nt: TGTGCCAGCAGAGCGAGGGGGAGGGACACTGAAGCTTTCTTT; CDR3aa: CASRARGRDTEAFF
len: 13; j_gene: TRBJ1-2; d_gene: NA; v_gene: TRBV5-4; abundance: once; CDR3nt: TGTGCCAGCAACCAACGAGGGGCTGATGGCTACACCTTC; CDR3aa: CASNQRGADGYTF
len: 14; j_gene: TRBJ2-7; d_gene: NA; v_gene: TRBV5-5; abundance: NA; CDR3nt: TGTGCCAGCATTGCAATTTTGGGGTCCTACGAGCAGTACTTC; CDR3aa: CASIAILGSYEQYF
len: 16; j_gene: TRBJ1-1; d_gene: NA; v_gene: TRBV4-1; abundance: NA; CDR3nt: TGCGCCAGCAGCCAAGCGATAGGGGGGCTCAACACTGAAGCTTTCTTT; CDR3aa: CASSQAIGGLNTEAFF